Listed below are T cell receptor beta chains from one sample, sequenced in a study of post-analysis software for immune sequencing data. TCRdb independently ran MiXCR on the PCR reads; one entry per CDR3 protein. The data show approximately 460,000 distinct CDR3 sequences, roughly 45% seen once. The source material was blood. Receptors were obtained from a girl under 18 with multiple sclerosis. Both conserved end residues are part of each CDR3. The D gene is left open where the match is weak. Only some rows state a clone size, as once, few, many or a class for expanded clones.

V gene	J gene	clone size	D gene	CDR3 DNA	CDR3 protein
TRBV3-1	TRBJ1-2	.	.	TGTGCCAGCAGCCAACCTGGCATAACTAACTATGGCTACACCTTC	CASSQPGITNYGYTF
TRBV12-3/TRBV12-4	TRBJ2-7	few	.	TGTGCCAGCAGACACACCGACGGCTCCTACGAGCAGTACTTC	CASRHTDGSYEQYF
TRBV7-2	TRBJ2-4	few	.	TGTGCCAGCAGCCTACCTCGAGAAATAGCCAAAAACATTCAGTACTTC	CASSLPREIAKNIQYF
TRBV4-2	TRBJ2-7	few	TRBD2	TGTGCCAGCAGCCAAGAACCATTAGCGGGAGGGTCCTACGAGCAGTACTTC	CASSQEPLAGGSYEQYF
TRBV4-2	TRBJ2-1	.	.	TGTGCCAGCAGCCAAGTCGCCTTAACCAGCTCCTACAATGAGCAGTTCTTC	CASSQVALTSSYNEQFF
TRBV5-1	TRBJ2-3	few	TRBD1	TGCGCCAGCAGCCCGGGACAGTTGATATGGGATACGCAGTATTTT	CASSPGQLIWDTQYF
TRBV2	TRBJ2-3	few	TRBD2	TGTGCCAGCAGTGAAGGGGTAGCGGGGAGCACAGATACGCAGTATTTT	CASSEGVAGSTDTQYF
TRBV5-1	TRBJ2-3	.	.	TGCGCCAGCAGCTTGCTGGCATGGTCTGACACAGATACGCAGTATTTT	CASSLLAWSDTDTQYF
TRBV20-1	TRBJ1-4	few	.	TGCAGTGCTTCCAGAAGAACTAATGAAAAACTGTTTTTT	CSASRRTNEKLFF
TRBV7-2	TRBJ2-1	few	.	TGTGCCAGCAGCTTAGACCTGACCGGTGAGCAGTTCTTC	CASSLDLTGEQFF
TRBV20-1	TRBJ1-5	.	.	TGCAGTGCTAGACGGGGGGGTGGCAATCAGCCCCAGCATTTT	CSARRGGGNQPQHF
TRBV27	TRBJ2-1	.	TRBD2	TGTGCCAGCAGTTCCCTTAGCGGGAGGATATACAATGAGCAGTTCTTC	CASSSLSGRIYNEQFF
TRBV28	TRBJ2-3	.	.	TGTGCCAGCAGTTTAACAGGGCTGGACCCAGATACGCAGTATTTT	CASSLTGLDPDTQYF
TRBV28	TRBJ2-5	few	.	TGTGCCAGCAGTTTGATGGGGCGCAGGGAGACCCAGTACTTC	CASSLMGRRETQYF
TRBV10-3	TRBJ2-5	few	TRBD1	TGTGCCATCAGTGAGTCAACAGGGGTGAGGGGCCAAGAGACCCAGTACTTC	CAISESTGVRGQETQYF
TRBV2	TRBJ2-4	.	.	TGTGCCAGCAGGGCGGGCTCCAAAAACATTCAGTACTTC	CASRAGSKNIQYF
TRBV4-2	TRBJ2-7	few	.	TGTGCCAGCAGCCATCCCGAGGCAGGGTCCTACGAGCAGTACTTC	CASSHPEAGSYEQYF
TRBV20-1	TRBJ2-3	.	TRBD2	TGCAGTGCGGGGACTAGCGGGAGGAGCACAGATACGCAGTATTTT	CSAGTSGRSTDTQYF
TRBV4-1	TRBJ2-7	few	TRBD2	TGCGCCAGCAGCCAAGTGGGACTAGCGGAAAGTTCCTACGAGCAGTACTTC	CASSQVGLAESSYEQYF
TRBV5-1	TRBJ2-7	.	.	TGCGCCGGCAGCGCCGGGTCCACAATCTACGAGCAGTACTTC	CAGSAGSTIYEQYF
TRBV12-3/TRBV12-4	TRBJ2-5	many	.	TGTGCCAGCCGGGGCGAGACCCAGTACTTC	CASRGETQYF
TRBV29-1	TRBJ1-2	.	.	TGCAGCGTTGAAGAGTTAGCTAACTATGGCTACACCTTC	CSVEELANYGYTF
TRBV5-1	TRBJ2-7	few	.	TGCGCCAGCAGCTTGGGGGAGTCTAACGAGCAGTACTTC	CASSLGESNEQYF
TRBV4-2	TRBJ2-3	few	TRBD2	TGTGCCAGCAGCCCTGTGGCGGGAGGATCGGATACGCAGTATTTT	CASSPVAGGSDTQYF
TRBV20-1	TRBJ1-2	.	TRBD1	TGCAGTGCTAGGGGCGGGACAGGGGTTCGTAGCTATGGCTACACCTTC	CSARGGTGVRSYGYTF
TRBV28	TRBJ2-7	.	TRBD2	TGTGCCAGCAGTCGTGGGAGGGAGCTCGAGCAGTACTTC	CASSRGRELEQYF
TRBV28	TRBJ1-6	.	TRBD1	TGTGCCAGCAGTTTAAACAGGGGGCCAGACCTCCACTTT	CASSLNRGPDLHF
TRBV4-1	TRBJ2-7	few	.	TGCGCCAGCAGCCAAGATTGGGGATTCCTAAGCGAGCAGTACTTC	CASSQDWGFLSEQYF
TRBV7-3	TRBJ2-1	.	.	TGTGCCAGCAGCTTAAAGGCAGGGGACCCCTACAATGAGCAGTTCTTC	CASSLKAGDPYNEQFF
TRBV28	TRBJ2-5	.	TRBD2	TGTGCCAGCAGTCCTGGGACTAGCGGGAGGCATAGGAATGAGCAGTACTTC	CASSPGTSGRHRNEQYF
TRBV12-3/TRBV12-4	TRBJ2-7	.	.	TGTGCCAGCAGTTTAACCCGCAGGGCCACCCACGAGCAGTACTTC	CASSLTRRATHEQYF
TRBV3-1	TRBJ1-5	.	.	TGTGCCAGCAGCCTACAGGCTCATCAGCCCCAGCATTTT	CASSLQAHQPQHF
TRBV25-1	TRBJ1-2	.	TRBD1	TGTGCCAGTTTACAGGGGAATGAAGGCTACACCTTC	CASLQGNEGYTF
TRBV20-1	TRBJ1-4	few	.	TGCAGTGCAACCCGACAGAATGAAAAACTGTTTTTT	CSATRQNEKLFF
TRBV27	TRBJ2-6	few	.	TGTGCCAGCAGTTTAATTATCGATCTGGGCCGGGCCAACGTCCTGACTTTC	CASSLIIDLGRANVLTF
TRBV28	TRBJ2-6	many	.	TGTGCCAGCACGCGATTCTCTGGGGCCAACGTCCTGACTTTC	CASTRFSGANVLTF
TRBV7-9	TRBJ2-5	once	TRBD2	TGTGCCAGCAGCTTAGCCGGGGGGAGCGTCGAGACCCAGTACTTC	CASSLAGGSVETQYF
TRBV20-1	TRBJ2-7	.	.	TGCAGTGCTAGGAACCGGGACGAGGGGTCCTACGAGCAGTACTTC	CSARNRDEGSYEQYF
TRBV20-1	TRBJ2-7	.	TRBD2	TGCAGTGCTAGAGATTGGGCTAGCGGGAGGTACTACGAGCAGTACTTC	CSARDWASGRYYEQYF
TRBV7-3	TRBJ2-1	.	TRBD1	TGTGCCAGCAGCTTAAGTTTAGGGGGCTTGAGCTCCTACAATGAGCAGTTCTTC	CASSLSLGGLSSYNEQFF
TRBV12-3/TRBV12-4	TRBJ2-1	few	.	TGTGCCAGCACCTTGGGCAATGAGCAGTTCTTC	CASTLGNEQFF
TRBV7-2	TRBJ2-7	.	.	TGTGCCAGCAGCCTGGTGGGGGAGAACTACGAGCAGTACTTC	CASSLVGENYEQYF
TRBV15	TRBJ1-2	.	TRBD1	TGTGCCACCAGCGGCCTGACAGGGGCCAACTATGGCTACACCTTC	CATSGLTGANYGYTF
TRBV5-1	TRBJ2-7	.	.	TGCGCCAGCAGCTTCCTCCCCCGGGACACCGGCCTTGACGAGCAGTACTTC	CASSFLPRDTGLDEQYF
TRBV7-2	TRBJ2-7	few	TRBD1	TGTGCCAGCAGCTTGGTCTACAGGGGGAAATACGAGCAGTACTTC	CASSLVYRGKYEQYF
TRBV25-1	TRBJ1-2	.	.	TGTGCCAGCAGGTCAGGGCAGGGCTACACCTTC	CASRSGQGYTF